This is a list of T cell receptor beta chains from one sample in a study of T cells after yellow fever vaccination. A single record per CDR3 protein comes from TCRdb applying MiXCR to the 5' RACE reads. This sample yields around 320,000 distinct CDR3 sequences, of which about 10% are seen a single time; about 3% belongs to the top ten. Specimen: CD4+ T cells sorted from PBMCs, collected 5 days after the yellow fever booster vaccination. The source is a young man who received the YFV17D yellow fever vaccine. The CDR3 runs from the conserved cysteine through the conserved F or W. Each record gives: V gene, J gene, D gene, clone size, CDR3 DNA, CDR3 protein. A D gene is named only where the DNA matches it firmly. Clone size is shown for a subset of rows, as once, few, many or a class of expanded clone.

>TRBV7-8|TRBJ2-5|.|few
TGTGCCAGCACCCCAAGGGGGGTTGGGACCCAGTACTTC
CASTPRGVGTQYF
>TRBV5-1|TRBJ2-5|.|few
TGCGCCAGCAGCTCCCCCCAAGAGACCCAGTACTTC
CASSSPQETQYF
>TRBV7-3|TRBJ2-1|TRBD1|.
TGTGCCAGCAGCCTGGCGGGGACAGGGGGCACGTTAATTAATGAGCAGTTCTTC
CASSLAGTGGTLINEQFF
>TRBV28|TRBJ1-2|.|.
TGTGCCAGCAGCTCGGCTGGGGAGTATAGGGGCTACACCTTC
CASSSAGEYRGYTF
>TRBV18|TRBJ2-3|.|few
TGTGCCAGCTCATCGACGGTCGGCGGGGATACGCAGTATTTT
CASSSTVGGDTQYF
>TRBV20-1|TRBJ2-3|.|.
TGCAGTGCTCCTTCGTTCGAAAGCACAGATACGCAGTATTTT
CSAPSFESTDTQYF
>TRBV20-1|TRBJ1-6|.|.
TGCAGTGCTCCGCAGCTCTATAATTCACCCCTCCACTTT
CSAPQLYNSPLHF
>TRBV5-6|TRBJ2-1|.|.
TGTGCCAGCAGCTTAGTCTGGTCTAGCAATGAGCAGTTCTTC
CASSLVWSSNEQFF
>TRBV7-3|TRBJ1-6|.|.
TGTGCCAGCAGCCAAAGCCGGGGCCTTAATTCACCCCTCCACTTT
CASSQSRGLNSPLHF
>TRBV7-9|TRBJ1-2|.|many
TGTGCCAGCAGCTTAGCCGATGGCTACACCTTC
CASSLADGYTF
>TRBV25-1|TRBJ1-2|TRBD1|few
TGTGCCAGCAGTCCAGGGGGGCAAAACTATGGCTACACCTTC
CASSPGGQNYGYTF
>TRBV4-1|TRBJ2-6|TRBD1|many
TGCGCCAGCAGCCAAGATCTGGACAGGGGGGACTCTGGGGCCAACGTCCTGACTTTC
CASSQDLDRGDSGANVLTF
>TRBV5-8|TRBJ2-3|TRBD2|.
TGTGCCAGCAGCCGGAGACTAGCGGGGGGGTTAGATACGCAGTATTTT
CASSRRLAGGLDTQYF
>TRBV21-1|TRBJ2-3|.|few
TGTGCCAGCAGCAACCTGGCGGGGGCCCGCACAGATACGCAGTATTTT
CASSNLAGARTDTQYF
>TRBV6-5|TRBJ1-1|.|few
TGTGCCAGCAGGCGAGATCTGTCTGACACTGAAGCTTTCTTT
CASRRDLSDTEAFF
>TRBV5-4|TRBJ2-3|.|many
TGTGCCAGCAGCTTGGATGAAAAGCGGGGCACAGATACGCAGTATTTT
CASSLDEKRGTDTQYF
>TRBV12-3/TRBV12-4|TRBJ2-7|.|.
TGTGCCAGCAGGATGACGGGGTCCTACGAGCAGTACTTC
CASRMTGSYEQYF
>TRBV5-6|TRBJ2-3|.|many
TGTGCCAGCAGCCTAGGCGCAGATACGCAGTATTTT
CASSLGADTQYF
>TRBV12-3/TRBV12-4|TRBJ1-3|.|few
TGTGCCAGCAGTTTATTTGGGAACACCATATATTTT
CASSLFGNTIYF
>TRBV29-1|TRBJ2-5|.|.
TGCAGCGTTCATGGACTGAGTCGGGAGACCCAGTACTTC
CSVHGLSRETQYF
>TRBV4-3|TRBJ1-2|.|.
TGCGCCAGCAGCCAAGGGATCCGGGAGGGCTATGGCTACACCTTC
CASSQGIREGYGYTF
>TRBV4-1|TRBJ1-1|.|few
TGCGCCAGCCAATCCACCAGGACGAACACTGAAGCTTTCTTT
CASQSTRTNTEAFF
>TRBV7-3|TRBJ2-3|.|many
TGTGCCAGCAGCTTTAACTCGAAGGGTACGCAGTATTTT
CASSFNSKGTQYF
>TRBV4-1|TRBJ2-3|.|few
TGCGCCAGCAGCCAGGGCCCACTAGCTCACCGCACAGATACGCAGTATTTT
CASSQGPLAHRTDTQYF
>TRBV20-1|TRBJ1-5|TRBD1|few
TGCAGTGCCGCGACAGGGGATCAGCCCCAGCATTTT
CSAATGDQPQHF
>TRBV4-3|TRBJ2-3|TRBD1|.
TGCGCCAGCAGCCAAGGAGCACAGGGGGCAGATACGCAGTATTTT
CASSQGAQGADTQYF
>TRBV11-2|TRBJ2-5|TRBD1|.
TGTGCCAGCAGCTTAGACGGGACAGGGGGTTACGAGACCCAGTACTTC
CASSLDGTGGYETQYF
>TRBV6-6|TRBJ2-2|TRBD1|few
TGTGCCAGCAGACAGGGGGCCACCGGGGAGCTGTTTTTT
CASRQGATGELFF
>TRBV24-1|TRBJ2-6|TRBD2|few
TGTGCCACCCTCGGATGGGCGGGGGGACGCCTGAGAGGGGCCAACGTCCTGACTTTC
CATLGWAGGRLRGANVLTF
>TRBV7-3|TRBJ2-2|.|.
TGTGCCAGCAGCTTATACAGCGCCGGGGAGCTGTTTTTT
CASSLYSAGELFF
>TRBV18|TRBJ1-3|.|.
TGTGCCAGCTCACCGCTCCCGGAATCCGGAAACACCATATATTTT
CASSPLPESGNTIYF
>TRBV7-3|TRBJ1-1|.|.
TGTGCCAGCACCCTTCGGGGACGGGACACTGAAGCTTTCTTT
CASTLRGRDTEAFF
>TRBV10-2|TRBJ2-7|TRBD1|few
TGCGCCAGCAGTGCCCGGGACAGTTCCTACGAGCAGTACTTC
CASSARDSSYEQYF
>TRBV4-1|TRBJ2-2|.|many
TGCGCCAGCAGCCACCCCGCCGGGGAGCTGTTTTTT
CASSHPAGELFF
>TRBV20-1|TRBJ2-6|.|many
TGCAGTGCCAATGCCCGGGGCTTCGGGGCCAACGTCCTGACTTTC
CSANARGFGANVLTF
>TRBV7-2|TRBJ1-2|TRBD1|few
TGTGCCAGCAGCCCACTTGGGACAGCCATGAGAGGCTACACCTTC
CASSPLGTAMRGYTF
>TRBV20-1|TRBJ2-5|TRBD2|many
TGCAGTGCTAGAGATCGGCGGGGGGGACAGACCCAGTACTTC
CSARDRRGGQTQYF
>TRBV5-1|TRBJ1-1|.|.
TGCGCCAGCAGCCCCTTAGTGGGCACTGAAGCTTTCTTT
CASSPLVGTEAFF
>TRBV6-2/TRBV6-3|TRBJ2-1|TRBD1|few
TGTGCCTGTCAGGGGGACAGGGGGTTCGGGGAGCAGTTCTTC
CACQGDRGFGEQFF
>TRBV6-2/TRBV6-3|TRBJ2-1|TRBD1|.
TGTGCCAGCGGGGACAGGGCCTACAATGAGCAGTTCTTC
CASGDRAYNEQFF
>TRBV29-1|TRBJ1-2|.|.
TGCAGCGTCCGAGGGGACGGTGGCTACACCTTC
CSVRGDGGYTF
>TRBV25-1|TRBJ2-5|.|.
TGTGCCAGCAGTGATAGTAAGGGGAGCGAGACCCAGTACTTC
CASSDSKGSETQYF
>TRBV12-3/TRBV12-4|TRBJ2-3|TRBD2|.
TGTGCCAGCAGTCGGGGGGGGGCCCTCACAGATACGCAGTATTTT
CASSRGGALTDTQYF
>TRBV11-2|TRBJ1-4|.|many
TGTGCCAGCAGGCGGTATGATGAAAAACTGTTTTTT
CASRRYDEKLFF